This passage covers 14 T cell receptor beta chains from one sample sequenced in a study of T cell responses to AZD1222 COVID-19 vaccine. Only in-frame clones appear in the TCRdb table, and some are missing; sequencing was by immunoSEQ multiplex PCR. The sample yields 150,000 or so clones, roughly nine tenths seen once. The source material was peripheral blood, sampled on day 0 of AZD1222 vaccination. Receptors were obtained from an adult in good health.

The chain links TRBV24-1 to TRBJ2-5; 7 bases line up with TRBD2. Unmatched junction bases numbered 6, after V lost 4 bases and J lost 5 bases. The CDR3 loop spans 14 amino acids. The germline gives CDR1 KGHDR, CDR2 SFDVKD. Here the CDR3 reads CATSEGGTRETQYF. The CDR3 DNA reads TGTGCCACCAGTGAGGGGGGGACTCGGGAGACCCAGTACTTC.

The chain combines TRBV7-2 with TRBJ2-2; D uncertain. Looked up from germline, CDR1 is SGHTA and CDR2 is FQGNSA. V lost 4 bases and J lost 5, with 8 bases in between. This CDR3 is built from 13 residues. CDR3 in DNA: TGTGCCAGCAGCTCGGAGATAACCGGGGAGCTGTTTTTT. This translates into CASSSEITGELFF.

The V and J genes are TRBV11-3 and TRBJ2-7; D is possibly TRBD2 (6 bases). Germline V gene sequence: CDR1 SGHNT, CDR2 YENEEA. The CDR3 is made up of 15 amino acids. Deletions cut 5 bases from V and 4 bases from J, with 18 bases between. The chain's CDR3 is CASSIQPGAKYEQYF. The CDR3 coding sequence is TGTGCCAGCAGCATACAACCGGGAGCGAAGTACGAGCAGTACTTC.

CDR3 residues: CASSQVVTRTDTQYF. The CDR3 nucleotides are TGCGCCAGCAGCCAAGTGGTGACGCGCACAGATACGCAGTATTTT. The V gene is TRBV4-3, the J gene TRBJ2-3; no definite D call. The CDR3 consists of 15 residues. Germline V gives CDR1 LGHNA, CDR2 YSLEER. Trimming shortened V by 1 base and J by 1 base, and 9 bases separated the two germline ends.

The chain couples TRBV10-2 to TRBJ1-2; D may be TRBD1 (5 bases). From germline, CDR1 is WSHSY and CDR2 SAAADI. V was clipped by 5 bases and J by 2 bases, with 18 bases between them. This CDR3 contains 16 residues. The CDR3 here is CASSHNGGGRNYGYTF. Written as DNA, the CDR3 is TGCGCCAGCAGTCATAACGGCGGGGGAAGAAACTATGGCTACACCTTC.

J is TRBJ1-5 and V is TRBV2; 7 nucleotides align to TRBD1. The germline V gene encodes CDR1 SNHLY and CDR2 FYNNEI. CDR3 length: 16 amino acids. After removal of 2 bases from V and 5 bases from J, the junction contained 9 bases not matched to a gene. The CDR3 nucleotides read TGTGCCAGCAGTGAAAGGGGGCACGACAAAGATCAGCCCCAGCATTTT. Its translation is CASSERGHDKDQPQHF. Variable domain in full (rest from reference TRBV2 and TRBJ1-5): EPEVTQTPSHQVTQMGQEVILRCVPISNHLYFYWYRQILGQKVEFLVSFYNNEISEKSEIFDDQFSVERPDGSNFTLKIRSTKLEDSAMYFCASSERGHDKDQPQHFGDGTRLSIL.

Comment on this clone: One junction end disagrees with the germline gene, perhaps due to a read error. Other DNA variants within this sample encode the same CDR3. The chain recombines TRBV2 with TRBJ1-1, with D uncertain. The length of the CDR3 is 13 residues. CDR1 and CDR2 from the germline V gene are SNHLY and FYNNEI. Here the CDR3 reads CASSTDRNTEAFF. CDR3 bases: TGTGCCAGCAGCACGGACCGGAACACTGAAGCTTTTTTT.

The CDR3 DNA reads as TGTGCCACCTGTGGGGCAGACGGTAATGAAAAACTGTTTTTT. It translates to CATCGADGNEKLFF. The chain carries TRBV15 and TRBJ1-4; maybe TRBD1 (5 bases). The CDR3 length is 14 residues. CDR1 is LNHNV, CDR2 YYDKDF, per germline (reference sequence). V lost 8 bases to trimming and J lost 4 bases, with 14 bases between them.

The J gene is TRBJ1-6, the V gene TRBV3-1 (or the pseudogene TRBV3-2); the D is unclear. The CDR3 is 14 amino acids. CDR1 and CDR2 (germline): LGHDT, YNNKEL (reference sequence). Deletions cut 0 bases from V and 14 bases from J, with 14 bases between. The CDR3 spells CASSQDVAVPTLHF. CDR3 sequence (DNA): TGTGCCAGCAGCCAAGACGTTGCGGTGCCGACCCTCCACTTT.

This rearrangement joins TRBV14 to TRBJ1-2; the D gene is possibly TRBD1 (5 bases). There are 15 residues in the CDR3. V was cut by 6 bases and J by 3 bases, with 17 bases left in between. Germline V gives CDR1 SGHDN, CDR2 FVKESK. CDR3 in amino acids: CASSLRSGGDYGYTF. DNA of the CDR3: TGTGCCAGCAGTCTCAGATCGGGGGGTGACTATGGCTACACCTTC.

The V gene is TRBV19, the J gene TRBJ2-3; D unclear. The germline V gene has CDR1 LNHDA and CDR2 SQIVND (reference sequence). This CDR3 spans 14 amino acids. Deletions cut 3 bases from V and 6 bases from J, with 13 bases between. CDR3 bases: TGTGCCAGTAGTATCGGGCCCACATCGGATACGCAGTATTTT. It codes for CASSIGPTSDTQYF.

The chain carries TRBV7-2 and TRBJ2-3, with D perhaps assigned TRBD1 or TRBD2 (5 bases each). Trimming took off 3 bases at V and 7 bases at J, with 17 bases between the two ends. CDR1 and CDR2 (germline): SGHTA, FQGNSA. The CDR3 is 15 residues long. CDR3 in amino acids: CASSLAGTPPYTQYF. In nucleotides, the CDR3 is TGTGCCAGCAGCTTGGCCGGGACGCCTCCGTATACGCAGTATTTT.

The chain couples TRBV6-1 to TRBJ2-2, with D possibly matching TRBD1 (5 bases). This CDR3 comprises 16 residues. Deletions cut 4 bases from V and 0 bases from J, with 12 bases between. Per germline, CDR1 MNHNS and CDR2 SASEGT. CDR3 residues: CASSAPRAANTGELFF. Here the CDR3 DNA reads TGTGCCAGCAGTGCCCCCAGGGCCGCGAACACCGGGGAGCTGTTTTTT.

Details on this clone: It may be a read error: a sequence one base away is much more abundant. The rearrangement uses TRBV27 and TRBJ2-7; D remains unclear. Germline V gene data show CDR1 as MNHEY and CDR2 as SMNVEV (reference sequence). V dropped 5 bases and J dropped 0 bases, with 2 bases sitting between them. The CDR3 is 11 residues long. The CDR3 sequence is CASSTSYEQYF. The CDR3 DNA is TGTGCCAGCAGTACCTCCTACGAGCAGTACTTC.